This TCR beta chain came from a study of T cell repertoires in cytomegalovirus infection. The CDR3 loop spans 17 amino acids. The V gene lost 5 bases and the J gene lost 2 bases, with 20 bases spanning the gap. Looked up from germline, CDR1 is SGHVS and CDR2 is FQNEAQ. TCRdb re-called the reads through MiXCR, storing one row per CDR3 protein. This table holds around 140,000 distinct CDR3 sequences, about 6.5% found once. This clonotype was recorded many times. The chain uses TRBV7-8 and TRBJ2-3; D is possibly TRBD2 (6 bases). The source of this sequence is a human donor in good health (CMV status not recorded). Some clones in this sample may be carry-over from other donors' samples. Material for sequencing was PBMCs. The CDR3, as DNA: TGTGCCAGCAGCGGGGGGACGGCCCGAGAGTTCACAGATACGCAGTATTTT. Protein sequence: CASSGGTAREFTDTQYF. The whole variable domain, filled in from reference TRBV7-8 and TRBJ2-3, reads GAGVSQSPRYKVAKRGQDVALRCDPISGHVSLFWYQQALGQGPEFLTYFQNEAQLDKSGLPSDRFFAERPEGSVSTLKIQRTQQEDSAVYLCASSGGTAREFTDTQYFGPGTRLTVL.